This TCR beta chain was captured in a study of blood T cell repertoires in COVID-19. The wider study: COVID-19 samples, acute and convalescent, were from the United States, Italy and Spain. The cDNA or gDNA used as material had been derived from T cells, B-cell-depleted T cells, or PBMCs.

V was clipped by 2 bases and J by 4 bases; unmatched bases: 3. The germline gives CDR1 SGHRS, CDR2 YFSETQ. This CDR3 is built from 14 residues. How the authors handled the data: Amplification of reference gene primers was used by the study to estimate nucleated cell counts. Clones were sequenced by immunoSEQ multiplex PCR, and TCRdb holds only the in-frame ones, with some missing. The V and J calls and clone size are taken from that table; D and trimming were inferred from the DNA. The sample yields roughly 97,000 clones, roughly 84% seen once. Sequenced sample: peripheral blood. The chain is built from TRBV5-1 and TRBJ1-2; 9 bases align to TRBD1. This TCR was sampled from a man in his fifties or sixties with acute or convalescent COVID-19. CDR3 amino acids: CASSLSGQGYGYTF. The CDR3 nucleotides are TGCGCCAGCAGCTTATCGGGACAGGGCTATGGCTACACCTTC.